The T cell receptor beta chain described here comes from a study of blood T cell repertoires in COVID-19 (dated by TCRdb to 2018 to 2020). Study-level background: Samples from collaborators originated in the United States, Italy and Spain and spanned both the acute and convalescent phases of COVID-19. The prospective study material was composed of cDNA or gDNA derived from T cells, B-cell-depleted T cells, or PBMCs. Subjects who had been exposed to COVID-19, were actively infected with it, or had recovered from it provided the deeply sampled blood TCRbeta repertoires that made up the dataset. The repertoires were made available in a free public database intended to serve as a resource for research on the immune response to SARS-CoV-2. Samples were obtained from the ongoing ImmuneRACE study (first 160 participants) and from roughly 1,300 subjects provided by 6 global collaborators. A de-identified subject ID, COVID-19 status, age in years and sex were almost always included in the sample metadata. HLA class I and class II types, where available, came from metadata supplied by the sample provider rather than from assay-based typing. Results the study describes overall, beyond this receptor: The quantity of clinical and demographic metadata differed by source and by participant and was supplied without curation.

In Seattle, one collaborating source enrolled patients while the infection was active and tracked those patients longitudinally over the course of disease. Each collaborating institution followed its own protocols to collect whole blood in K2EDTA tubes. For TCRbeta analysis, collaborators shipped samples as frozen whole blood, isolated PBMCs, or DNA extracted from either of those sample types. Including cysteine and phenylalanine, the CDR3 has 18 amino acids. Only CDR3 DNA remains: 54 bases, in frame from the first base. CDR1 and CDR2 were assigned from the germline V gene (reference sequence) as LGHDT and YNNKEL. V was cut back by 0 bases and J by 2 bases, leaving a gap of 14 bases between them. About this clone itself: It has no known antigen specificity. Base qualities are missing; no much larger clone stands one base away.

TCRbeta CDR3 regions were amplified from genomic DNA using the immunoSEQ Assay, a bias-controlled multiplex PCR. The authors' pipeline ran thus. Within the assay, amplification of reference gene primers was used to estimate how many nucleated cells each sample contained. To quantify the absolute abundance of each unique TCRbeta CDR3 rearrangement, sequence reads were collapsed and filtered. Productive Simpson clonality was computed per sample as the square root of Simpson's diversity index over productive rearrangements. Entries here come from immuneACCESS through TCRdb and include only in-frame sequences with V and J called. Some clones fail to appear in such tables; in the studies checked, an unresolved V gene covers under half of the shortfall, and the cause of the remainder is unknown. That table supplies the V and J calls and clone size; D and trimming were determined from the DNA. Counted in this sample were roughly 250,000 clones; about 86% of them appeared once. The ten largest make up roughly 14% of the sample.

The receptor's source is a person aged 65 to 85 with COVID-19, enrolled during active disease. The rearranged segments are TRBV3-1 (or the pseudogene TRBV3-2) and TRBJ1-6; a weak D assignment points to TRBD1 (6 bases agree). The sample taken for sequencing was peripheral blood. The nucleotide sequence is given as TGTGCCAGCAGCCAAGATAGGTTGGGGGCAACCTATAATTCACCCCTCCACTTT. It translates as CASSQDRLGATYNSPLHF.